This T cell receptor (beta chain) stems from a study of shared clonotypes between healthy human individuals. Using immunoSEQ multiplex PCR, the repertoire was profiled, and TCRdb retains in-frame clones only, with some absent. The sample carries about 700,000 clones, over 65% recorded once. The V segment lost 2 bases and the J segment 2 bases; nucleotides outside the gene matches: 0. This CDR3 has 16 amino acids. From germline, CDR1 is ENHRY and CDR2 SYGVKD. The clonotype originates from a woman in her twenties or thirties in good health. The genes are TRBV10-3 and TRBJ2-2; 12 bases map to TRBD2. The sample taken for sequencing was memory CD4+ T cells sorted from blood. Subset specified: CD45RA-negative fraction. As DNA, the CDR3 is TGTGCCATCAGTGAGGGACTAGCGGGAAACACCGGGGAGCTGTTTTTT. Its translation is CAISEGLAGNTGELFF.